Included here is one TCR beta chain sequence, with context. Trimming shortened V by 0 bases and J by 6 bases, and 15 bases separated the two germline ends. From germline, CDR1 is SGHRS and CDR2 YFSETQ. This CDR3 has 16 amino acids. This record comes from a study of blood T cells in healthy people across ages. Then a second PCR, running roughly 7 to 11 cycles, was carried out with a sample-barcoded 5' primer and a J-beta primer mix. TCRdb re-called the 5' RACE reads through MiXCR, storing one row per CDR3 protein. The sample gives roughly 1,100,000 distinct CDR3 sequences, approximately 26% of which show up once; 0.65% to 0.75% is in the top ten. The same sample was also used in a study of T cells of mothers and their children. That investigation notes: Sample barcodes and 2-4 random nucleotides were added by the M1S primer of the second PCR. Overlap in related mother-child pairs always slightly exceeded unrelated pairs, never significantly.

Material: blood. The TCR comes from a girl aged 2 to 9 in good health. The chain is built from TRBV5-1 and TRBJ1-4; D is perhaps TRBD1 (6 bases). In DNA form, the CDR3 reads TGCGCCAGCAGCTTGGTGATCCGACAGGAAGATGAAAAACTGTTTTTT. Amino acid sequence: CASSLVIRQEDEKLFF.